This entry is about one T cell receptor beta chain. The sample is drawn from a study of T-cell memory formation after mild COVID-19. MiXCR, applied by TCRdb to the 5' RACE reads, yields one record per CDR3 protein. Of 250,000 to 350,000 distinct CDR3 sequences listed, approximately 20% are singletons. The length of the CDR3 is 14 residues. The germline gives CDR1 LGHNT, CDR2 FRNRAP. This TCR was sampled from a man aged 18-30 years who had mild COVID-19 (a few samples of this study predate the infection). Cell type and time point are not known. This chain uses TRBV12-5 with TRBJ2-1; perhaps TRBD1 as D (6 bases). The sequencing sample was made of PBMCs or a T cell subset sorted from them (not recorded which). The CDR3: CANIRAGAYNEQFF. DNA of the CDR3: TGTGCCAACATCAGGGCAGGGGCCTACAATGAGCAGTTCTTC. The variable domain in full, completed from reference TRBV12-5 and TRBJ2-1, reads DARVTQTPRHKVTEMGQEVTMRCQPILGHNTVFWYRQTMMQGLELLAYFRNRAPLDDSGMPKDRFSAEMPDATLATLKIQPSEPRDSAVYFCANIRAGAYNEQFFGPGTRLTVL.